These T cell receptor beta chains were read from a single sample in a study of blood T cell repertoires in COVID-19. The method was immunoSEQ multiplex PCR; TCRdb's version includes in-frame clones alone and lacks a portion of them. The sample has about 220,000 clones; roughly four fifths are singletons. Sequenced material: PBMCs or T cells enriched from blood (not recorded which). These TCRs come from a woman between 55 and 75 years old who had recovered from COVID-19. Each CDR3 is given with its conserved first and last residue. The order of the fields is clone size, J gene, D gene, V gene, CDR3 DNA, CDR3 protein. D genes are given only for firm matches. Where a row states a size, it is once, few, many or the class of an expanded clone; other rows omit it.

size: few
J: TRBJ2-1
D: NA
V: TRBV29-1
DNA: TGCAGCGTCTCGAAGAGCAATGAGCAGTTCTTC
CDR3: CSVSKSNEQFF

size: once
J: TRBJ1-1
D: TRBD1
V: TRBV10-3
DNA: TGTGCCATCAGTGAGTCAGGGGGCATGACTGAAGCTTTCTTT
CDR3: CAISESGGMTEAFF

size: NA
J: TRBJ2-6
D: NA
V: TRBV11-2
DNA: TGTGCCAGCAGGGTCGGGACTGGGGCCAACGTCCTGACTTTC
CDR3: CASRVGTGANVLTF

size: few
J: TRBJ1-5
D: TRBD1
V: TRBV3-1/TRBV3-2
DNA: TGTGCCAGCAGCCAAGATTTACAGGGGGCCCAGCCCCAGCATTTT
CDR3: CASSQDLQGAQPQHF

size: NA
J: TRBJ2-7
D: TRBD2
V: TRBV18
DNA: TGTGCCAGCTCACCAGGGACTAGCGGGGGGGCCGACGAGCAGTACTTC
CDR3: CASSPGTSGGADEQYF

size: NA
J: TRBJ2-5
D: TRBD1
V: TRBV12-3/TRBV12-4
DNA: TGTGCCAGCAGTTCGACAGGGAAAGAGACCCAGTACTTC
CDR3: CASSSTGKETQYF

size: NA
J: TRBJ2-1
D: TRBD1
V: TRBV11-2
DNA: TGTGCCAGCAGTTTCCCGGGACAGGGGTATGAGCAGTTCTTC
CDR3: CASSFPGQGYEQFF

size: NA
J: TRBJ2-7
D: TRBD2
V: TRBV7-9
DNA: TGTGCCAGCAGCTTTCTAGCGGGAGGCTCCTACGAGCAGTACTTC
CDR3: CASSFLAGGSYEQYF

size: NA
J: TRBJ1-3
D: NA
V: TRBV5-6
DNA: TGTGCCAGCAGCGTTGGTGGGGGCGCGGGAGACACCATATATTTT
CDR3: CASSVGGGAGDTIYF

size: NA
J: TRBJ1-1
D: NA
V: TRBV10-2
DNA: TGCGCCAGCAGCGGGGAAGGTGAAGCTTTCTTT
CDR3: CASSGEGEAFF

size: NA
J: TRBJ2-1
D: TRBD2
V: TRBV6-5
DNA: TGTGCCAGCAGTTTGCCGCCGGGACTAGCGGGAACTGAGCAGTTCTTC
CDR3: CASSLPPGLAGTEQFF

size: NA
J: TRBJ2-3
D: TRBD1
V: TRBV2
DNA: TGTGCCAGCTCGGGACAGGGGGCTGGGGATACGCAGTATTTT
CDR3: CASSGQGAGDTQYF

size: NA
J: TRBJ2-1
D: TRBD2
V: TRBV13
DNA: TGTGCCAGCAGCACCCGACTAGCGGGGACCAATGAGCAGTTCTTC
CDR3: CASSTRLAGTNEQFF

size: NA
J: TRBJ2-7
D: NA
V: TRBV15
DNA: TGTGCCACCACTGGCAGGAGACAGAAACCCTACGAGCAGTACTTC
CDR3: CATTGRRQKPYEQYF

size: few
J: TRBJ2-1
D: TRBD2
V: TRBV28
DNA: TGTGCCAGTCGGACTAGCAGACCATACAATGAGCAGTTCTTC
CDR3: CASRTSRPYNEQFF

size: NA
J: TRBJ1-3
D: TRBD1
V: TRBV10-3
DNA: TGTGCCATATCAGGGGGCTCGGGAAACACCATATATTTT
CDR3: CAISGGSGNTIYF

size: NA
J: TRBJ1-5
D: NA
V: TRBV2
DNA: TGTGCCAGCACCGCGGTTAGCAATCAGCCCCAGCATTTT
CDR3: CASTAVSNQPQHF

size: NA
J: TRBJ2-1
D: NA
V: TRBV18
DNA: TGTGCCAGCTCACCTCAGGGGAGATACAATGAGCAGTTCTTC
CDR3: CASSPQGRYNEQFF